Below are 11 T cell receptor beta chains sequenced from a single sample in a study of identical twins. TCRdb recomputed calls from the 5' RACE reads with MiXCR, one row per CDR3 protein. The sample lists some 660,000 distinct CDR3 sequences, roughly 8% occurring once. The sample also formed part of further work on yellow fever vaccine responses in identical twins.

Sequencing was done on a sample of PBMCs. The source of these receptors is a woman under 30 in good health.

This sequence joins TRBV6-1 and TRBJ1-1; TRBD1 agrees at 8 bases. V lost 5 bases to trimming and J lost 1 base; unmatched junction nucleotides: 18. The CDR3 is 19 residues long. Germline loops: CDR1 MNHNS, CDR2 SASEGT. The CDR3 region is CASSIATGTGYKRNTEAFF. Written as DNA, the CDR3 is TGTGCCAGCAGTATAGCTACCGGGACAGGCTATAAGAGGAACACTGAAGCTTTCTTT.

This clonotype has a count of ten or more. V gene TRBV12-3 or TRBV12-4 combines with J gene TRBJ2-3, with D possibly TRBD2 on 6 matching bases. V was trimmed by 5 bases and J by 1 base, leaving 28 bases between them. The CDR3 extends over 20 amino acids. The CDR3 loop reads CASSSRLGGDPRGGTDTQYF. The CDR3 region has the DNA TGTGCCAGCAGTAGTCGACTAGGCGGGGACCCAAGAGGTGGCACAGATACGCAGTATTTT.

This clonotype was counted many times. The chain is built from TRBV7-2 and TRBJ2-3, with TRBD2 matching 10 bases. Germline values: CDR1 SGHTA, CDR2 FQGNSA. The junction had 12 bases not matched to a gene; V was cut back by 5 bases and J by 7 bases. The CDR3 contains 16 residues. CDR3 DNA sequence: TGTGCCAGCAGCCAGGGGACTAGCGCCAGTATTTATACGCAGTATTTT. Encoded protein: CASSQGTSASIYTQYF. Full variable domain (rest looked up from reference TRBV7-2 and TRBJ2-3): GAGVSQSPSNKVTEKGKDVELRCDPISGHTALYWYRQSLGQGLEFLIYFQGNSAPDKSGLPSDRFSAERTGGSVSTLTIQRTQQEDSAVYLCASSQGTSASIYTQYFGPGTRLTVL.

This clonotype appeared a few times. This chain links TRBV7-6 with TRBJ1-5; no definite D call. Germline values: CDR1 SGHVS, CDR2 FNYEAQ. The CDR3 loop spans 12 amino acids. The V end was cut by 3 bases, the J end by 9 bases, with 9 bases between. The CDR3 here is CASSLGDGPQHF. CDR3 nucleotide sequence: TGTGCCAGCAGCTTGGGAGATGGGCCCCAGCATTTT.

This clonotype showed up just a few times. The chain is built from TRBV29-1 and TRBJ2-7; possibly TRBD1 or TRBD2 for D (5 bases each). The ends were cut back, 7 bases at V and 1 base at J, with 14 bases in the middle. CDR1 SQVTM and CDR2 ANQGSEA come from the germline V gene. The CDR3 runs 13 residues. The CDR3 coding sequence is TGCAGCGCCAAGGGGCGGGTTTCCTACGAGCAGTACTTC. Its protein is CSAKGRVSYEQYF.

This clonotype was counted between two and nine times. The rearrangement links TRBV29-1 to TRBJ1-1, with D unresolved. Trimming removed 6 bases at V and 0 bases at J, with 23 bases between. Germline V CDR1 and CDR2: SQVTM, ANQGSEA. This CDR3 spans 17 amino acids. The CDR3 sequence: CSVDLGKSKILNTEAFF. CDR3 nucleotide sequence: TGCAGCGTGGATCTGGGGAAGTCAAAAATATTGAACACTGAAGCTTTCTTT.

This rearrangement joins TRBV6-6 to TRBJ2-1; D unresolved. Germline-derived CDR1 and CDR2 are MNHNY and SVGAGI (reference sequence). Trimming stripped 5 bases from V and 7 bases from J, with 9 bases between. The CDR3 extends over 12 amino acids. The CDR3: CASSAVLNEQFF. The CDR3 DNA follows: TGTGCCAGCAGTGCGGTCTTGAATGAGCAGTTCTTC.

This clonotype was detected only a few times. V usage is TRBV6-1 and J usage is TRBJ2-3; TRBD1 matches at 7 bases. CDR1 MNHNS and CDR2 SASEGT come from the germline V gene. The CDR3 has 14 residues. J was trimmed by 4 bases and V by 6 bases; bases with no gene match: 7. The CDR3 loop is CASRLGGDADTQYF. The CDR3 region has the DNA TGTGCCAGCAGGCTAGGGGGCGACGCAGATACGCAGTATTTT.

This clonotype was seen only a few times. The genes are TRBV24-1 and TRBJ2-5; 8 bases map to TRBD1. The length of the CDR3 is 11 residues. The junction had 0 bases not matched to a gene; V was cut back by 9 bases and J by 4 bases. Germline CDR1 and CDR2: KGHDR and SFDVKD. The CDR3 is CATGQGETQYF. For the CDR3, the DNA is TGTGCCACCGGACAGGGAGAGACCCAGTACTTC.

The CDR3 DNA follows: TGCGCCAGCAGCCCAGTCTCTGGTGGCAATCAGCCCCAGCATTTT. This encodes CASSPVSGGNQPQHF. V and J are TRBV4-3 and TRBJ1-5; D gene unclear. V was pared by 4 bases and J by 2 bases, with 12 bases between. Germline V lookup: CDR1 LGHNA, CDR2 YSLEER. This CDR3 is 15 amino acids long.

The chain joins TRBV7-2 to TRBJ2-7; TRBD1 might be the D (5 bases). This CDR3 has 14 amino acids. Germline loops: CDR1 SGHTA, CDR2 FQGNSA. Trimming left V 2 bases short and J 2 bases short, with 10 bases between. The CDR3 sequence is CASSLSLGPYEQYF. DNA for the CDR3: TGTGCCAGCAGCTTAAGTTTGGGGCCCTACGAGCAGTACTTC.